The 26 T cell receptor beta chains below come from one sample, sequenced in a study of CD8+ T cells in alopecia areata. After isolation, RNA underwent reverse transcription to generate cDNA as the sequencing template. Sequencing used immunoSEQ multiplex PCR; TCRdb keeps in-frame clones, though not all of them. The top ten hold 4.5% of the sample, which has more than 100,000 clones, 50% to 60% seen once. The sample consisted of CD4+ T cells sorted from blood, taken at week 0. These TCRs come from a human donor with alopecia areata.

This clone occurred a few times. The V and J genes are TRBV18 and TRBJ2-6; TRBD2 aligns across 11 bases. V lost 6 bases to trimming and J lost 0 bases; unmatched junction nucleotides: 4. This CDR3 contains 17 residues. Per the germline V gene, CDR1 is KGHSH and CDR2 is LQKENI. The CDR3 protein is CASSSTSGGSGANVLTF. CDR3 nucleotides: TGTGCCAGCTCTTCCACTAGCGGGGGCTCTGGGGCCAACGTCCTGACTTTC.

V is TRBV7-2 and J is TRBJ1-2, with 7 bases that match TRBD1. J gave up 5 bases and V 3 bases, and 3 bases lay outside the gene matches. Germline V lookup: CDR1 SGHTA, CDR2 FQGNSA. The CDR3 sequence is 13 residues long. CDR3 amino acids: CASSFTGVYGYTF. The CDR3 nucleotides are TGTGCCAGCAGCTTCACAGGGGTTTATGGCTACACCTTC. Looking up the rest from reference TRBV7-2 and TRBJ1-2 gives the full variable domain: GAGVSQSPSNKVTEKGKDVELRCDPISGHTALYWYRQSLGQGLEFLIYFQGNSAPDKSGLPSDRFSAERTGGSVSTLTIQRTQQEDSAVYLCASSFTGVYGYTFGSGTRLTVV.

This chain uses TRBV6-6 with TRBJ1-5; no clear D gene. This CDR3 contains 16 residues. Germline V CDR1 and CDR2: MNHNY, SVGAGI (reference sequence). V was clipped by 0 bases and J by 3 bases, with 12 bases between them. This CDR3 is CASSYSALVSNQPQHF. The CDR3 bases are TGTGCCAGCAGTTACTCGGCCCTGGTGTCCAATCAGCCCCAGCATTTT.

The chain recombines TRBV14 with TRBJ1-1; D uncertain. The CDR3 spans 14 residues. Per germline, CDR1 SGHDN and CDR2 FVKESK. Trimming cost V 1 base and J 8 bases, with 14 bases left between them. The CDR3 is CASSQAADDPEAFF. The DNA of the CDR3 is TGTGCCAGCAGCCAAGCAGCTGACGACCCCGAAGCTTTCTTT.

This clone was seen a handful of times. The chain recombines TRBV25-1 with TRBJ2-1; 10 positions agree with TRBD2. Germline V gene data show CDR1 as MGHDK and CDR2 as SYGVNS. The junction had 5 bases not matched to a gene; V was cut back by 1 base and J by 5 bases. CDR3 length: 16 residues. The CDR3 loop reads CASSEFSGRRDNEQFF. The CDR3 DNA follows: TGTGCCAGCAGTGAATTTAGCGGGAGGAGGGACAATGAGCAGTTCTTC.

The chain is built from TRBV25-1 and TRBJ2-7; 10 positions match TRBD1. CDR1 and CDR2 from the germline V gene are MGHDK and SYGVNS. V shed 4 bases and J 4 bases; nucleotides not matched to a gene: 7. The CDR3 runs 15 residues. As DNA, the CDR3 is TGTGCCAGCAGTGGGATTGGGACAGGGGTATACGAGCAGTACTTC. It specifies CASSGIGTGVYEQYF.

V is TRBV18 and J is TRBJ2-3; the D gene could be TRBD1 or TRBD2 (5 bases each). CDR1 is KGHSH and CDR2 is LQKENI in the germline V gene. The CDR3 spans 13 residues. Trimming shortened V by 5 bases and J by 1 base, and 7 bases separated the two germline ends. DNA for the CDR3: TGTGCCAGCTCAGGGGACGGCACAGATACGCAGTATTTT. Amino acids: CASSGDGTDTQYF.

The chain couples TRBV29-1 to TRBJ2-5; TRBD1 aligns across 8 bases. The germline gives CDR1 SQVTM, CDR2 ANQGSEA. The J segment lost 5 bases and the V segment lost 6 bases, leaving 8 bases of the junction unmatched. The CDR3 loop spans 13 amino acids. The CDR3 region has the DNA TGCAGCGTCTCAGGGGGCACGGGGGAGACCCAGTACTTC. The encoded protein is CSVSGGTGETQYF.

In this sample, this clone turned up a few times. The V gene is TRBV9, the J gene TRBJ2-1, with 9 bases matching TRBD2. Trimming removed 1 base from V and 4 bases from J; junction bases left unmatched: 6. Looked up from germline, CDR1 is SGDLS and CDR2 is YYNGEE. The CDR3 runs to 16 residues. The CDR3 sequence: CASSVSGGRAYNEQFF. The CDR3 DNA sequence: TGTGCCAGCAGCGTATCGGGCGGGAGGGCATACAATGAGCAGTTCTTC.

The chain couples TRBV10-3 to TRBJ1-2; 9 bases align to TRBD1. CDR1 ENHRY and CDR2 SYGVKD come from the germline V gene. This CDR3 is built from 16 residues. V shed 5 bases, J shed 4 bases, and the junction held 11 bases outside the gene matches. The DNA for the CDR3 is TGTGCCATCAGTTCGGGACAGGGCTCCCTAATCTATGGCTACACCTTC. Translation: CAISSGQGSLIYGYTF.

The V and J genes are TRBV5-4 and TRBJ1-3, with no clear D. The CDR3 spans 15 residues. The V gene's germline CDR1 is SGHNT and CDR2 YYREEE (reference sequence). Trimming pared 0 bases from V and 3 bases from J, leaving 10 bases between. The CDR3 DNA reads as TGTGCCAGCAGCTTGGAAGGCCGGCTTGGAAACACCATATATTTT. Translated, it gives CASSLEGRLGNTIYF.

A single count supports this clone. The same CDR3 is also encoded by other DNA sequences in this sample. This chain joins TRBV5-1 and TRBJ1-5; D is unresolved. Trimming pared 3 bases from V and 0 bases from J, leaving 4 bases between. CDR1 is SGHRS and CDR2 is YFSETQ in the germline V gene. The CDR3 is 13 residues long. The CDR3 region is CASSSDSNQPQHF. As DNA, the CDR3 is TGCGCCAGCAGCTCCGATAGCAATCAGCCCCAGCATTTT.

The V gene is TRBV5-6, the J gene TRBJ1-1, with D unclear. Between the trimmed V and J ends, which lost 5 bases and 1 base, there was a span of 9 bases. The CDR3 has 13 amino acids. Germline V gene data show CDR1 as SGHDT and CDR2 as YYEEEE. The CDR3 region has the DNA TGTGCCAGCAGTTCCGCGGGGAACACTGAAGCTTTCTTT. Translating gives CASSSAGNTEAFF.

This chain uses TRBV4-3 with TRBJ1-5, with unresolved D. Germline V gives CDR1 LGHNA, CDR2 YSLEER. V shed 4 bases and J shed 7 bases, with 11 bases lying between them. The CDR3 totals 13 residues. CDR3 amino acids: CASSREAFQPQHF. CDR3 sequence (DNA): TGCGCCAGCAGCCGGGAGGCGTTCCAGCCCCAGCATTTT.

This clone was detected only a few times. V and J are TRBV5-1 and TRBJ1-5; D is ambiguous. Trimming shortened V by 5 bases and J by 0 bases, and 12 bases separated the two germline ends. Per germline, CDR1 SGHRS and CDR2 YFSETQ. The CDR3 consists of 15 residues. CDR3 amino acids: CASSYTGDSNQPQHF. CDR3 coding DNA: TGCGCCAGCAGTTACACTGGGGATAGCAATCAGCCCCAGCATTTT.

This chain connects TRBV4-1 to TRBJ1-4; 7 bases align to TRBD1. V trimming: 8 bases; J trimming: 8 bases; junction bases outside the gene matches: 17. The germline gives CDR1 MGHRA, CDR2 YSYEKL. The CDR3 has 16 amino acids. CDR3 amino acids: CASGSWLRTGREKLFF. Here the CDR3 DNA reads TGCGCCAGCGGGAGCTGGCTTCGGACAGGCCGAGAAAAACTGTTTTTT.

Notes on this clone: This same CDR3 is encoded by further DNA sequences in the sample. The chain joins TRBV18 to TRBJ1-2; 8 nucleotides align to TRBD1. Germline lookup yields CDR1 KGHSH and CDR2 LQKENI. The trim removed 3 bases at V and 2 bases at J, leaving 2 bases unmatched. The CDR3 runs to 14 residues. CDR3 sequence reads: CASSPGQANYGYTF. CDR3 bases: TGTGCCAGCTCACCGGGACAGGCCAACTATGGCTACACCTTC.

This rearrangement joins TRBV10-3 to TRBJ2-7; 8 nucleotides align to TRBD2. The CDR3 runs to 15 residues. V dropped 6 bases and J dropped 2; count of bases not matched to a gene: 9. CDR1 ENHRY and CDR2 SYGVKD come from the germline V gene. Here the CDR3 DNA reads TGTGCCATCAGGCACACTAGCGGTCTTACCTACGAGCAGTACTTC. This encodes CAIRHTSGLTYEQYF.

The CDR3: CASSVGGAAYNEQFF. As DNA, the CDR3 is TGTGCCAGCAGCGTAGGAGGGGCTGCGTACAATGAGCAGTTCTTC. The rearrangement joins TRBV9 to TRBJ2-1; D could derive from TRBD1 or TRBD2 (5 bases each). V dropped 0 bases and J dropped 4 bases, with 11 bases sitting between them. CDR1 and CDR2 (germline): SGDLS, YYNGEE. The CDR3 covers 15 residues.

This clone was picked up one time. This chain links TRBV30 with TRBJ2-2, with TRBD1 as a possible D gene (6 bases). Germline loops: CDR1 GTSNPN, CDR2 SVGIG (reference sequence). The V end lost 5 bases, the J end lost 1 base, and 11 bases lay between the germline ends. The CDR3 has 14 residues. The chain's CDR3 is CAWDPDRNTGELFF. CDR3 DNA: TGTGCCTGGGATCCGGACAGGAACACCGGGGAGCTGTTTTTT.

This clone has just a few counts. The genes are TRBV7-3 and TRBJ1-1; TRBD1 might be the D (5 bases). Germline V gene sequence: CDR1 SGHTA, CDR2 FQGTGA. V was trimmed by 6 bases and J by 1 base, leaving 9 bases between them. The length of the CDR3 is 13 residues. The DNA for the CDR3 is TGTGCCAGCAGTCAAGACAGGAACACTGAAGCTTTCTTT. It specifies CASSQDRNTEAFF.

This clone came up a few times. The rearrangement uses TRBV28 and TRBJ1-1; 9 bases map to TRBD1. The CDR3 totals 17 residues. With 5 bases clipped from V and 5 bases from J, the junction kept 15 bases outside the gene matches. Germline V gene lookup returns CDR1 MDHEN and CDR2 SYDVKM. CDR3 amino acids: CASSINSPGTGRTEAFF. In DNA form, the CDR3 reads TGTGCCAGCAGTATAAACTCCCCCGGGACAGGGAGGACTGAAGCTTTCTTT.

The gene calls are TRBV7-9 and TRBJ2-3; 10 bases are a match to TRBD2. Losses at the gene ends were 6 bases for V and 3 bases for J; bases not matched to a gene: 3. The CDR3 sequence is 14 residues long. CDR1 is SEHNR, CDR2 FQNEAQ, per germline (reference sequence). CDR3 in amino acids: CASRASGGTDTQYF. In DNA, the CDR3 is TGTGCCAGCAGGGCTAGCGGGGGAACAGATACGCAGTATTTT.

V and J are TRBV28 and TRBJ2-3, with D possibly called TRBD1 or TRBD2 (5 bases each). Germline assignment: CDR1 MDHEN and CDR2 SYDVKM. There are 19 residues in the CDR3. V was pared by 6 bases and J by 2 bases, with 27 bases between. CDR3 sequence reads: CASSPDRYSRGYHTDTQYF. The CDR3 nucleotides are TGTGCCAGCAGCCCAGACCGGTACTCGAGGGGATACCACACAGATACGCAGTATTTT.

The rearrangement joins TRBV30 to TRBJ2-5; 11 bases fit TRBD1. CDR1 and CDR2 (germline): GTSNPN, SVGIG (reference sequence). V was clipped by 8 bases and J by 5 bases; unmatched bases: 7. CDR3 length: 13 amino acids. The CDR3 nucleotides read TGTGCCCTCCGGACAGGGGGCGCGGAGACCCAGTACTTC. Protein product: CALRTGGAETQYF. The full variable domain, completed using reference TRBV30 and TRBJ2-5, is SQTIHQWPATLVQPVGSPLSLECTVEGTSNPNLYWYRQAAGRGLQLLFYSVGIGQISSEVPQNLSASRPQDRQFILSSKKLLLSDSGFYLCALRTGGAETQYFGPGTRLLVL.

The chain combines TRBV5-4 with TRBJ1-6; 9 positions match TRBD1. The V gene end was trimmed by 4 bases and the J gene end by 7 bases; junction bases not matched to a gene: 6. This CDR3 contains 15 residues. CDR1 is SGHNT, CDR2 YYREEE, per germline (reference sequence). This CDR3 reads CASSKTGGVNSPLHF. The CDR3 nucleotides are TGTGCCAGCAGCAAAACAGGGGGCGTGAATTCACCCCTCCACTTT.